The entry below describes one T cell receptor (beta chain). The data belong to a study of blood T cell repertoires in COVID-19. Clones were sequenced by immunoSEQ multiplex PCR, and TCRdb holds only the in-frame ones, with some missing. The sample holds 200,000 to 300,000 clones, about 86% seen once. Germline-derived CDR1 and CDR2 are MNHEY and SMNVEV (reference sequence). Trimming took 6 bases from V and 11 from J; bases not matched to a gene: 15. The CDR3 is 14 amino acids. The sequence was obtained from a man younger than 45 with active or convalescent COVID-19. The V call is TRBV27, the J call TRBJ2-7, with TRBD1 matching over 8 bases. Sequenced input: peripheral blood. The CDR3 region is CASRSTGDGVEEYF. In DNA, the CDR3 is TGTGCCAGCAGGTCGACAGGGGACGGGGTTGAGGAGTACTTC.